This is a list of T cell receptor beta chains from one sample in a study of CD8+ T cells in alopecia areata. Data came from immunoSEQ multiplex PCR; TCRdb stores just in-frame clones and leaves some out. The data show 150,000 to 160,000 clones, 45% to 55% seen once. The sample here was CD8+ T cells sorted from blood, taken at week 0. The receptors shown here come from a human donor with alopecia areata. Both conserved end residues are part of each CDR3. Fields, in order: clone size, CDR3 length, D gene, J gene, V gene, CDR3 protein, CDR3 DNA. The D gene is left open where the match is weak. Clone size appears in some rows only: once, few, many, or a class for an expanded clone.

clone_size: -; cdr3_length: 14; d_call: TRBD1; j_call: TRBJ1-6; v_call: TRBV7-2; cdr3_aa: CASSADRGNSPLHF; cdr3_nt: TGTGCCAGCAGCGCGGACAGGGGAAATTCACCCCTCCACTTT
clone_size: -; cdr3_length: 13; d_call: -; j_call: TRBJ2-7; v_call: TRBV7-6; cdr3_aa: CASSRETAFEQYF; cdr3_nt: TGTGCCAGCAGCCGAGAGACAGCTTTCGAGCAGTACTTC
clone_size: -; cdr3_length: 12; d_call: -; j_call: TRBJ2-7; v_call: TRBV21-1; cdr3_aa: CASSKRGYEQYF; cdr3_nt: TGTGCCAGCAGCAAAAGGGGCTACGAGCAGTACTTC
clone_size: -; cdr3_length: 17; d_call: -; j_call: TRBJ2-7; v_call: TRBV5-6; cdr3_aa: CASSLDRDRYFTYEQYF; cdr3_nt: TGTGCCAGCAGCTTGGATAGAGACAGATACTTCACCTACGAGCAGTACTTC
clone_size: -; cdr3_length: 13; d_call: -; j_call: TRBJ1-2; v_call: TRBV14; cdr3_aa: CASSPGRSYGYTF; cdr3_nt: TGTGCCAGCAGCCCCGGGCGATCCTATGGCTACACCTTC
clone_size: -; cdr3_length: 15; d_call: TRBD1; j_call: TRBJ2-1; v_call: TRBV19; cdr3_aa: CASSIGTGDYNEQFF; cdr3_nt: TGTGCCAGTAGTATTGGGACAGGGGATTACAATGAGCAGTTCTTC
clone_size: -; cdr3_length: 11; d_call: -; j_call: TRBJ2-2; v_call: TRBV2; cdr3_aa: CASLGTGELFF; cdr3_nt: TGTGCCAGCTTGGGCACCGGGGAGCTGTTTTTT
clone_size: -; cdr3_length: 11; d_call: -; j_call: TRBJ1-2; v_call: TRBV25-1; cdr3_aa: CASMETGSPIF; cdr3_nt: TGTGCCAGCATGGAGACAGGAAGCCCCATCTTC
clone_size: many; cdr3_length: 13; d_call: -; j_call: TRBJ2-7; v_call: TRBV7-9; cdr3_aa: CASSVDGNYEQYF; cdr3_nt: TGTGCCAGCAGCGTTGACGGAAACTACGAGCAGTACTTC
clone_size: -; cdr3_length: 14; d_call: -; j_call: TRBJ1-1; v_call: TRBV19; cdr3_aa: CASSMGEGYTEAFF; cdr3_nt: TGTGCCAGTAGTATGGGTGAGGGTTACACTGAAGCTTTCTTT
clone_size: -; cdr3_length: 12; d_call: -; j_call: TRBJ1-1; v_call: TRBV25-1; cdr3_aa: CASSAGLYEAFF; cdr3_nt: TGTGCCAGCAGTGCCGGACTGTATGAAGCTTTCTTT
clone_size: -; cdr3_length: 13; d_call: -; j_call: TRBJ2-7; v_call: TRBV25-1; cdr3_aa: CASSELADYEQYF; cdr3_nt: TGTGCCAGCAGTGAACTTGCGGACTACGAGCAGTACTTC
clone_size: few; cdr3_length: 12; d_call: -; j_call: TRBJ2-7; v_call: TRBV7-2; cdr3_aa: CASSSDFNEQYF; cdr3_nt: TGTGCCAGCAGCTCAGATTTCAACGAGCAGTACTTC
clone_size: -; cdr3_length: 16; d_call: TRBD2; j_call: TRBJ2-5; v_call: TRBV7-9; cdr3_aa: CASSSNRGGTQETQYF; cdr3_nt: TGTGCCAGCAGCTCCAATCGCGGGGGGACACAAGAGACCCAGTACTTC
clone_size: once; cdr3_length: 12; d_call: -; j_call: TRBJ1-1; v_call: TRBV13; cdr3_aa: CASSRSGTEAFF; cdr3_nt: TGTGCCAGCAGCCGCAGTGGAACTGAAGCTTTCTTT
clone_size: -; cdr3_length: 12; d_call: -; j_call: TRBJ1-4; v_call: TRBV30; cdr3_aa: CAWSVDNEKLFF; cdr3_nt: TGTGCCTGGAGTGTAGACAATGAAAAACTGTTTTTT
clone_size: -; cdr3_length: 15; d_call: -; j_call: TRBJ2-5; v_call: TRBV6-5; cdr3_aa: CASSYSSARGETQYF; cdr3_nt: TGTGCCAGCAGTTACTCGAGTGCGCGAGGGGAGACCCAGTACTTC
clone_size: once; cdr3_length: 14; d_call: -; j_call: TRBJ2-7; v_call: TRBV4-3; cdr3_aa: CASSQEGLRDEQYF; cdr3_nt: TGCGCCAGCAGCCAAGAGGGATTGCGAGACGAGCAGTACTTC
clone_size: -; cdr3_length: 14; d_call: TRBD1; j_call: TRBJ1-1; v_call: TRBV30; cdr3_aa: CAWSGQGTDTEAFF; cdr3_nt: TGTGCCTGGAGTGGACAGGGTACGGACACTGAAGCTTTCTTT
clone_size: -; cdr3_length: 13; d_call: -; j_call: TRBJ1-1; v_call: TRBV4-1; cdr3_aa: CASSLRQNTEAFF; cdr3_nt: TGCGCCAGCAGCCTTAGACAGAACACTGAAGCTTTCTTT
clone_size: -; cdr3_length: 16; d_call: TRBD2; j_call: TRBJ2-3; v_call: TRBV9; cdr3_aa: CASSRSSGGATDTQYF; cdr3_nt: TGTGCCAGCAGCCGAAGTAGCGGGGGGGCCACAGATACGCAGTATTTT
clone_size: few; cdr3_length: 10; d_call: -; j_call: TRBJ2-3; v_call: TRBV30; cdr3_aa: CAWMNEAQYF; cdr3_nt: TGTGCCTGGATGAATGAGGCGCAGTATTTT
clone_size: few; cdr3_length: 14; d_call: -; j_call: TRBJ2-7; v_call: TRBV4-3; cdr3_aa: CASSPAGSIYEQYF; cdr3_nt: TGCGCCAGCAGCCCGGCAGGGTCGATCTACGAGCAGTACTTC
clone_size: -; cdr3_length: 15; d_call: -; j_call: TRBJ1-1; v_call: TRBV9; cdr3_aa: CASSVDGTLNTEAFF; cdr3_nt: TGTGCCAGCAGCGTAGATGGCACTCTGAACACTGAAGCTTTCTTT
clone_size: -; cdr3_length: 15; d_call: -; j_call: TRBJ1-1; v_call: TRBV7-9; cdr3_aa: CASSLGQTGNTEAFF; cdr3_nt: TGTGCCAGCAGCTTAGGACAAACAGGGAACACTGAAGCTTTCTTT
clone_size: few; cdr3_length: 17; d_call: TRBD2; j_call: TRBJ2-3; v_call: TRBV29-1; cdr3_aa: CSVDGTSGGHGTDTQYF; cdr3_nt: TGCAGCGTCGACGGGACTAGCGGGGGGCATGGCACAGATACGCAGTATTTT
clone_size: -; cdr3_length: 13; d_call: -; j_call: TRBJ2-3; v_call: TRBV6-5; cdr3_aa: CASNGQRTDTQYF; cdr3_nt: TGTGCCAGCAACGGACAGCGCACAGATACGCAGTATTTT
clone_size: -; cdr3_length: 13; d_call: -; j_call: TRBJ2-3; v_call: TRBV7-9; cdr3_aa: CASSFGGEYTQYF; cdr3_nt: TGTGCCAGCAGCTTCGGGGGCGAATATACGCAGTATTTT
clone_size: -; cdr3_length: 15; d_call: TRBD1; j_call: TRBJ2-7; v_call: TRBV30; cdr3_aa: CAWTTGTGFIYEQYF; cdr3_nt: TGTGCCTGGACCACCGGGACAGGGTTTATCTACGAGCAGTACTTC
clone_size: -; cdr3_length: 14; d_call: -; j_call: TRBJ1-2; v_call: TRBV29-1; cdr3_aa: CSVRVTGPQDGYTF; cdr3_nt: TGCAGCGTTCGCGTAACGGGACCGCAGGATGGCTACACCTTC
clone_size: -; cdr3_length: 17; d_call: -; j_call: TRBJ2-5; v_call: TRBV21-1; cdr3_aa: CASSKVSDRQGGGTQYF; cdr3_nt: TGTGCCAGCAGCAAAGTATCTGACCGACAGGGCGGGGGGACCCAGTACTTC
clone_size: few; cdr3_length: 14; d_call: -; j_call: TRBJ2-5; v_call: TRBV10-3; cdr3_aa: CAISESAGGMAQYF; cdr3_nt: TGTGCCATCAGTGAGTCAGCTGGAGGGATGGCCCAGTACTTC
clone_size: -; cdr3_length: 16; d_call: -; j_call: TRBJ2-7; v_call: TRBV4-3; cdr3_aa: CASSQDSGTSSYEQYF; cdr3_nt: TGCGCCAGCAGCCAAGATTCAGGGACATCTTCCTACGAGCAGTACTTC
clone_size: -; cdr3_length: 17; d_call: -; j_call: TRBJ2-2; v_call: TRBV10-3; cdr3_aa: CASSYVYPRRNTGELFF; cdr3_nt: TGTGCCAGCAGTTACGTCTACCCCCGGAGGAACACCGGGGAGCTGTTTTTT
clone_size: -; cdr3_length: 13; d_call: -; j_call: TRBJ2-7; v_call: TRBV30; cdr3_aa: CAWGAGLSYEQYF; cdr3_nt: TGTGCCTGGGGCGCCGGGCTATCCTACGAGCAGTACTTC
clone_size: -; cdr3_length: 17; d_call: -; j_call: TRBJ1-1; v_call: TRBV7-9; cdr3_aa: CASSFRDRHPMGPKTFF; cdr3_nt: TGTGCCAGCAGCTTCAGGGATCGGCACCCTATGGGTCCGAAAACTTTCTTT
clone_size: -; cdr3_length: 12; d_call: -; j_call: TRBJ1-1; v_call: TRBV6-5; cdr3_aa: CASSLMGTEAFF; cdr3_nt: TGTGCCAGCAGTCTGATGGGAACTGAAGCTTTCTTT
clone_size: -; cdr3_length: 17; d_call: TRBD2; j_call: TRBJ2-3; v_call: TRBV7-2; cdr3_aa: CASSPLLSGGSLDTQYF; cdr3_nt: TGTGCCAGCAGCCCACTCCTTAGCGGGGGGAGTCTGGATACGCAGTATTTT
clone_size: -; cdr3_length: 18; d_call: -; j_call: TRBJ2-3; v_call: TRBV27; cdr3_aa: CASSFTGRPPLNTDTQYF; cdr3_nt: TGTGCCAGCAGTTTCACCGGACGGCCACCATTAAACACAGATACGCAGTATTTT
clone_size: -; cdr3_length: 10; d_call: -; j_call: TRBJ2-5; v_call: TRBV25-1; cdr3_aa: CASSSETQYF; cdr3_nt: TGTGCCAGCAGTTCAGAGACCCAGTACTTC